Listed below are T cell receptor beta chains from one sample, sequenced in a study of CD8+CD57+ T cells in acquired aplastic anemia. TCRdb reprocessed the reads via MiXCR and lists one record per CDR3 protein. This sample has approximately 170,000 distinct CDR3 sequences; about 45% occur once, and the top ten carry 2.5% to 4%. Sequencing used sorted CD4+, CD8+, or CD8+CD57+ T cells (not recorded which) from PBMCs. The receptors shown here come from a human donor with aplastic anemia. The CDR3 runs from the conserved cysteine through the conserved F or W. The order of the fields is J gene, D gene, clone size, V gene, CDR3 DNA, CDR3 protein. The D gene is left open where the match is weak. A clone size is listed for some rows: how often the clone was seen (once, few, many), or a class if it is expanded.

J: TRBJ2-5
D: .
size: few
V: TRBV15
DNA: TGTGCCACCAGCAGAACAGGGAGCCCCATAGAGACCCAGTACTTC
CDR3: CATSRTGSPIETQYF

J: TRBJ2-7
D: TRBD1
size: .
V: TRBV20-1
DNA: TGCAGTGCTTTGGACAGGTCAAGGGACGAGCAGTACTTC
CDR3: CSALDRSRDEQYF

J: TRBJ1-5
D: TRBD1
size: .
V: TRBV19
DNA: TGTGCCAGTAGGCCACAGGGGTTAGGGCAGCCCCAGCATTTT
CDR3: CASRPQGLGQPQHF

J: TRBJ2-3
D: TRBD2
size: .
V: TRBV29-1
DNA: TGCAGCGTCCCGACTAGCGGGACAGATACGCAGTATTTT
CDR3: CSVPTSGTDTQYF

J: TRBJ2-7
D: .
size: .
V: TRBV20-1
DNA: TGCAGTGTTCTGCCTGCAATTACCGGGACAACCTACGAGCAGTACTTC
CDR3: CSVLPAITGTTYEQYF

J: TRBJ2-5
D: TRBD2
size: .
V: TRBV25-1
DNA: TGTGCCAGCAGCACCCGGACTAGCGGGAGGTTCCAAGAGACCCAGTACTTC
CDR3: CASSTRTSGRFQETQYF

J: TRBJ1-5
D: .
size: many
V: TRBV12-3/TRBV12-4
DNA: TGTGCCAGCAGACGACTTAGCAATCAGCCCCAGCATTTT
CDR3: CASRRLSNQPQHF

J: TRBJ1-5
D: .
size: .
V: TRBV24-1
DNA: TGTGCCACCAGTGATTGCGGGAGGGCCCAGCATTTT
CDR3: CATSDCGRAQHF

J: TRBJ1-2
D: .
size: .
V: TRBV11-1
DNA: TGTGCCAGCAGCGGCAGGACAGCTACTTCTAACTATGGCTACACCTTC
CDR3: CASSGRTATSNYGYTF

J: TRBJ1-5
D: .
size: medium-sized
V: TRBV24-1
DNA: TGTGCCACCAGTGATTTGCGAGGGCAGCCCCAGCATTTT
CDR3: CATSDLRGQPQHF

J: TRBJ1-3
D: .
size: many
V: TRBV7-2
DNA: TGTGCCAGCAGCTTGGAGGGGAGGAACACCATATATTTT
CDR3: CASSLEGRNTIYF

J: TRBJ2-2
D: .
size: few
V: TRBV6-1
DNA: TGTGCCAGCAGACTCGGACAGAGTAACACCGGGGAGCTGTTTTTT
CDR3: CASRLGQSNTGELFF

J: TRBJ1-5
D: .
size: .
V: TRBV15
DNA: TGTGCCACCAGCGGGCGGGGGGGCAATCAGCCCCAGCATTTT
CDR3: CATSGRGGNQPQHF

J: TRBJ2-7
D: .
size: few
V: TRBV7-8
DNA: TGTGCCAGCAGCTTAACAGGGACCTACGAGCAGTACTTC
CDR3: CASSLTGTYEQYF

J: TRBJ1-3
D: TRBD1
size: .
V: TRBV19
DNA: TGTGCCAGCGATGGACAGGGGTCGCCTGGAAACACCATATATTTT
CDR3: CASDGQGSPGNTIYF

J: TRBJ2-5
D: .
size: many
V: TRBV30
DNA: TGTGCCTGGAGTGTAGGACAAGAGACCCAGTACTTC
CDR3: CAWSVGQETQYF

J: TRBJ2-1
D: .
size: many
V: TRBV5-1
DNA: TGCGCCAGCAGACTAGTCCCCTCCAATGAGCAGTTCTTC
CDR3: CASRLVPSNEQFF

J: TRBJ2-2
D: TRBD1
size: .
V: TRBV19
DNA: TGTGCCAGTAGTCACACAGGGGTTAACACCGGGGAGCTGTTTTTT
CDR3: CASSHTGVNTGELFF

J: TRBJ2-1
D: TRBD2
size: .
V: TRBV6-1
DNA: TGTGCCAGTTTAGCGGGAGGGCCGATCGATGAGCAGTTCTTC
CDR3: CASLAGGPIDEQFF

J: TRBJ1-5
D: .
size: few
V: TRBV7-9
DNA: TGTGCCAGCAGCCCGACCGGCGATCAGCCCCAGCATTTT
CDR3: CASSPTGDQPQHF

J: TRBJ1-5
D: TRBD1
size: few
V: TRBV7-2
DNA: TGTGCCAGCAGCTGGACAGGGGCGGGTCAGCCCCAGCATTTT
CDR3: CASSWTGAGQPQHF

J: TRBJ2-3
D: .
size: once
V: TRBV5-8
DNA: TGTGCCAGCAGTCAGCTGCAGGGACCAGATACGCAGTATTTT
CDR3: CASSQLQGPDTQYF

J: TRBJ2-1
D: .
size: few
V: TRBV5-8
DNA: TGTGCCAGCAGCTTGGAGTACAGGGCTGATGAGCAGTTCTTC
CDR3: CASSLEYRADEQFF

J: TRBJ1-6
D: TRBD1
size: few
V: TRBV7-9
DNA: TGTGCCAGCAGCTACAACCAACAGGGGGATTCACCCCTCCACTTT
CDR3: CASSYNQQGDSPLHF

J: TRBJ2-2
D: TRBD1
size: .
V: TRBV10-3
DNA: TGTGCCATTACAGGGGGCTTCACCGGGGAGCTGTTTTTT
CDR3: CAITGGFTGELFF

J: TRBJ2-5
D: TRBD2
size: many
V: TRBV5-8
DNA: TGTGCCAGCAGCCTACGGACTAGCGGGGGAGAGACCCAGTACTTC
CDR3: CASSLRTSGGETQYF

J: TRBJ1-2
D: TRBD1
size: .
V: TRBV7-6
DNA: TGTGCCAGCAGCTTAGGGGGGACAGGGACTAACTATGGCTACACCTTC
CDR3: CASSLGGTGTNYGYTF

J: TRBJ1-6
D: .
size: .
V: TRBV15
DNA: TGTGCCACCAGCAGAGATTTCGGCAGGCGGGATTCACCCCTCCACTTT
CDR3: CATSRDFGRRDSPLHF

J: TRBJ2-7
D: .
size: once
V: TRBV2
DNA: TGTGCCAGCAGTTACTACGGGGGGCAGTACTTC
CDR3: CASSYYGGQYF

J: TRBJ1-1
D: .
size: many
V: TRBV6-5
DNA: TGTGCCAGCAGTTACTTGGGGACCACTGAAGCTTTCTTT
CDR3: CASSYLGTTEAFF

J: TRBJ1-2
D: .
size: many
V: TRBV7-2
DNA: TGTGCCAGCAGAGATCAGATGCTTAGGGACTACACCTTC
CDR3: CASRDQMLRDYTF

J: TRBJ2-5
D: TRBD2
size: .
V: TRBV10-2
DNA: TGCGCCAGCAGTGAGTCCTCGGGGACTAGCAGAGAGACCCAGTACTTC
CDR3: CASSESSGTSRETQYF

J: TRBJ1-3
D: .
size: few
V: TRBV20-1
DNA: TGCAGTGCTAGAGGCCCTATAGGGGGCTCTGGAAACACCATATATTTT
CDR3: CSARGPIGGSGNTIYF

J: TRBJ1-2
D: .
size: .
V: TRBV5-1
DNA: TGCGCCAGCAGCTTATTGGAGGAGGCGTATGGCTACACCTTC
CDR3: CASSLLEEAYGYTF

J: TRBJ1-5
D: .
size: .
V: TRBV2
DNA: TGTGCCAGCAGTGAAGGGGGATCTTGTCAGCCCCAGCATTTT
CDR3: CASSEGGSCQPQHF

J: TRBJ1-4
D: TRBD1
size: once
V: TRBV5-1
DNA: TGCGCCAGCAGCTACGGGACAGGGCAGAAAAAACTGTTTTTT
CDR3: CASSYGTGQKKLFF

J: TRBJ2-3
D: .
size: many
V: TRBV7-2
DNA: TGTGCCAGCAGCTTAGCAGGGGGGACTGCGCGGGTAGATACGCAGTATTTT
CDR3: CASSLAGGTARVDTQYF

J: TRBJ2-1
D: TRBD1
size: many
V: TRBV5-1
DNA: TGCGCCAGCAGCTTGGAACAGGGGAGTGAGCAGTTCTTC
CDR3: CASSLEQGSEQFF

J: TRBJ2-7
D: TRBD1
size: .
V: TRBV12-3/TRBV12-4
DNA: TGTGCCAGCAGACGGGGACAGGGGGTCGGAGGGCAGTACTTC
CDR3: CASRRGQGVGGQYF

J: TRBJ1-4
D: .
size: .
V: TRBV20-1
DNA: TGCAGTGCTATCAGGGATTCTAATGAAAAACTGTTTTTT
CDR3: CSAIRDSNEKLFF

J: TRBJ1-3
D: TRBD1
size: many
V: TRBV5-1
DNA: TGCGCCAGCAGCCCTCGACAGGGAGAGGGAAACACCATATATTTT
CDR3: CASSPRQGEGNTIYF

J: TRBJ2-3
D: .
size: many
V: TRBV2
DNA: TGTGCCAGTAGACGGGAGTCAGATACGCAGTATTTT
CDR3: CASRRESDTQYF

J: TRBJ1-1
D: TRBD1
size: many
V: TRBV7-3
DNA: TGTGCCAGCAGCCCGGACAGGGATAACACTGAAGCTTTCTTT
CDR3: CASSPDRDNTEAFF

J: TRBJ2-1
D: TRBD1
size: few
V: TRBV3-1
DNA: TGTGCCAGCAGCCGGGGACAGTTGGGCTACAATGGGCAGTTCTTC
CDR3: CASSRGQLGYNGQFF

J: TRBJ1-1
D: .
size: many
V: TRBV5-4
DNA: TGTGCCAGCAGCTTGGTTGACACTGAAGCTTTCTTT
CDR3: CASSLVDTEAFF

J: TRBJ2-5
D: TRBD1
size: once
V: TRBV6-5
DNA: TGTGCCAGCAGGGGACAGACGGAGACCCAGTACTTC
CDR3: CASRGQTETQYF

J: TRBJ2-3
D: TRBD1
size: many
V: TRBV20-1
DNA: TGCAGTGCTCTGGCGGACAGGATCACAGATACGCAGTATTTT
CDR3: CSALADRITDTQYF

J: TRBJ1-3
D: .
size: once
V: TRBV7-2
DNA: TGTGCCAGCAGCCAGCCGGGGAACACCATATATTTT
CDR3: CASSQPGNTIYF

J: TRBJ1-5
D: .
size: .
V: TRBV29-1
DNA: TGCAGCGTTGAGACCCCCGGGGGCAATCAGCCCCAGCATTTT
CDR3: CSVETPGGNQPQHF

J: TRBJ1-2
D: .
size: many
V: TRBV12-3/TRBV12-4
DNA: TGTGCCAGCCACCGGGGGGCGGGATATGGCTACACCTTC
CDR3: CASHRGAGYGYTF

J: TRBJ1-2
D: .
size: many
V: TRBV5-4
DNA: TGTGCCAGCAGCTTGGACAGAGCTAACTATGGCTACACCTTC
CDR3: CASSLDRANYGYTF

J: TRBJ2-3
D: .
size: once
V: TRBV7-7
DNA: TGTGCTAGCAGCTTAGATCGGACAGATACGCAGTATTTT
CDR3: CASSLDRTDTQYF

J: TRBJ2-7
D: .
size: many
V: TRBV9
DNA: TGTGCCAGCAGCCCCGGACTGAGAACCTACGAGCAGTACTTC
CDR3: CASSPGLRTYEQYF

J: TRBJ2-7
D: .
size: .
V: TRBV2
DNA: TGTGCCAGCAGTGAACAGGACCGGGGTGGGCAGTACTTC
CDR3: CASSEQDRGGQYF

J: TRBJ1-2
D: .
size: .
V: TRBV29-1
DNA: TGCAGCGTTGAAGTCCCCACATACTTC
CDR3: CSVEVPTYF

J: TRBJ1-1
D: TRBD1
size: .
V: TRBV2
DNA: TGTGCCAGCAGAAGGGACAGGGGAGACACTGAAGCTTTCTTT
CDR3: CASRRDRGDTEAFF

J: TRBJ2-3
D: TRBD2
size: .
V: TRBV10-3
DNA: TGTGCCAGCAGTCCGATTTCAAGCGGGACCCTTAATTTT
CDR3: CASSPISSGTLNF

J: TRBJ2-1
D: TRBD1
size: .
V: TRBV6-1
DNA: TGTGCCAGCGGGACAGGGGGCTTTGAGCAGTTCTTC
CDR3: CASGTGGFEQFF

J: TRBJ1-2
D: .
size: .
V: TRBV2
DNA: TGTGCCAGCATCCTGAGGGGCGGAATTCAGTATGGCTACACCTTC
CDR3: CASILRGGIQYGYTF